This TCR beta chain stems from a study of tumor-infiltrating lymphocytes in oesophageal squamous cell carcinoma. TCRdb itself ran the PCR reads through MiXCR, one entry per CDR3 protein. The sample consists of about 12,000 distinct CDR3 sequences, 56% of them appearing once. There are many counts of this clonotype. Per the germline V gene, CDR1 is DFQATT and CDR2 is SNEGSKA (reference sequence). The V segment lost 5 bases and the J segment 5 bases; nucleotides outside the gene matches: 7. This CDR3 comprises 14 residues. The V gene is TRBV20-1, the J gene TRBJ2-5; 11 bases are a match to TRBD2. This clonotype was sampled from a female donor with esophageal squamous cell carcinoma. Input material: esophageal tumor tissue. The CDR3 loop reads CSALQLAGVETQYF. CDR3 bases: TGCAGTGCTCTTCAACTAGCGGGAGTTGAGACCCAGTACTTC.